Shown below are 30 T cell receptor beta chains from a single sample sequenced in a study of OX40 agonist ivuxolimab in advanced cancers. TCRdb keeps only in-frame clones here, not all; method: immunoSEQ multiplex PCR. Counted here are 62,000 or so clones, 85% occurring once; the ten biggest clones make up about 4%. The sequenced sample was CD4+ or CD8+ T cells sorted from blood, obtained in a trial of the OX40 agonist ivuxolimab. Every receptor here comes from an adult with an advanced solid tumor such as melanoma, head and neck, liver or kidney cancer.

This clone has a single count. The rearrangement uses TRBV2 and TRBJ1-2; 9 bases map to TRBD1. J lost 3 bases, V lost 8 bases, and 16 bases had no gene match. This CDR3 is 17 amino acids long. Germline CDR1 is SNHLY and CDR2 is FYNNEI. The CDR3, as DNA: TGTGCCAGCCAACAGTCCCGGGACAGGGATGAACACTATGGCTACACCTTC. It is translated as CASQQSRDRDEHYGYTF.

J is TRBJ2-2 and V is TRBV4-2; TRBD1 or TRBD2 may be the D gene (5 bases each). This CDR3 is built from 16 residues. Germline V gives CDR1 LGHNA, CDR2 YNFKEQ. Trimming cost V 0 bases and J 5 bases, with 13 bases left between them. The CDR3 DNA reads TGTGCCAGCAGCCAAGAACCGCCTGAGGGGACCGGGGAGCTGTTTTTT. Its translation is CASSQEPPEGTGELFF.

The chain is built from TRBV9 and TRBJ2-3; TRBD2 might be the D (5 bases). Trimming shortened V by 2 bases and J by 3 bases, and 10 bases separated the two germline ends. CDR3 length equals 14 residues. CDR1 and CDR2 (germline): SGDLS, YYNGEE. CDR3 coding DNA: TGTGCCAGCAGCGTTTCGGGATCAACAGATACGCAGTATTTT. Its protein is CASSVSGSTDTQYF.

V gene TRBV7-9 combines with J gene TRBJ2-5; no firm D call. The ends were cut back, 4 bases at V and 0 bases at J, with 9 bases in the middle. Looked up from germline, CDR1 is SEHNR and CDR2 is FQNEAQ (reference sequence). The CDR3 runs 14 residues. CDR3 in DNA: TGTGCCAGCAGCTACCCGACCTACCAAGAGACCCAGTACTTC. It encodes CASSYPTYQETQYF.

V and J are TRBV28 and TRBJ2-2; 9 nucleotides match TRBD1. Germline V lookup: CDR1 MDHEN, CDR2 SYDVKM. The V gene end was trimmed by 4 bases and the J gene end by 4 bases; junction bases not matched to a gene: 7. The CDR3 length is 16 residues. The CDR3, as DNA: TGTGCCAGCAGTTCTCCGGGGACAGGGTTCACCGGGGAGCTGTTTTTT. Encoded protein: CASSSPGTGFTGELFF. Full variable domain (missing parts from reference TRBV28 and TRBJ2-2): DVKVTQSSRYLVKRTGEKVFLECVQDMDHENMFWYRQDPGLGLRLIYFSYDVKMKEKGDIPEGYSVSREKKERFSLILESASTNQTSMYLCASSSPGTGFTGELFFGEGSRLTVL.

The gene calls are TRBV9 and TRBJ2-3; D uncertain. V was shortened by 0 bases and J by 1 base, with 9 bases between the two germline ends. Looked up from germline, CDR1 is SGDLS and CDR2 is YYNGEE. This CDR3 spans 15 amino acids. The CDR3 loop is CASSVAGLGTDTQYF. The CDR3 DNA sequence: TGTGCCAGCAGCGTAGCTGGGCTAGGCACAGATACGCAGTATTTT.

The rearrangement uses TRBV10-1 and TRBJ2-3; D not certain. Trimming removed 2 bases from V and 5 bases from J, with 5 bases in between. Germline V gene data show CDR1 as WNHNN and CDR2 as SYGVQD (reference sequence). The CDR3 sequence is 12 residues long. DNA for the CDR3: TGCGCCAGCAGTGAGCCGCAAGATACGCAGTATTTT. This codes for CASSEPQDTQYF.

This clone was counted between two and nine times. The genes are TRBV13 and TRBJ2-7; weak D call: TRBD1 (5 bases). The CDR3 runs 15 residues. Trimming took off 6 bases at V and 4 bases at J, with 19 bases between the two ends. The germline V gene has CDR1 PRHDT and CDR2 FYEKMQ (reference sequence). The CDR3 bases are TGTGCCAGCAGTAGGGGAACAGGCGAAGTTTACGAGCAGTACTTC. Translating it yields CASSRGTGEVYEQYF.

V gene TRBV29-1 combines with J gene TRBJ2-1, with 8 bases aligning to TRBD2. From germline, CDR1 is SQVTM and CDR2 ANQGSEA. J lost 10 bases, V lost 4 bases, and 3 bases had no gene match. This CDR3 region has 11 residues. CDR3 nucleotides: TGCAGCGTTGGGACTAGCCCCGAGCAGTTCTTC. Translation: CSVGTSPEQFF.

This clone was seen once. This sequence joins TRBV19 and TRBJ2-2; 10 nucleotides line up with TRBD2. The CDR3 loop spans 16 amino acids. Germline CDR1 reads LNHDA; CDR2 reads SQIVND (reference sequence). J was trimmed by 1 base and V by 4 bases; bases with no gene match: 3. DNA for the CDR3: TGTGCCAGTAGTACCCGGACTAGCGGGAACACCGGGGAGCTGTTTTTT. Its protein is CASSTRTSGNTGELFF. Full variable domain (remainder filled in from reference TRBV19 and TRBJ2-2): DGGITQSPKYLFRKEGQNVTLSCEQNLNHDAMYWYRQDPGQGLRLIYYSQIVNDFQKGDIAEGYSVSREKKESFPLTVTSAQKNPTAFYLCASSTRTSGNTGELFFGEGSRLTVL.

The chain is built from TRBV19 and TRBJ2-1; D is undetermined. Trimming took 4 bases from V and 4 from J, leaving 8 bases between them. CDR1 and CDR2 from the germline V gene are LNHDA and SQIVND (reference sequence). The CDR3 length is 13 residues. Here the CDR3 DNA reads TGTGCCAGTAGTACTCAGGCATACAATGAGCAGTTCTTC. As protein: CASSTQAYNEQFF.

This sequence joins TRBV19 and TRBJ2-1; the D is unclear. The V and J ends lost 2 bases and 5 bases respectively, with 7 bases between them. Looked up from germline, CDR1 is LNHDA and CDR2 is SQIVND (reference sequence). The CDR3 sequence is 13 residues long. The CDR3 DNA reads as TGTGCCAGTAGTATATCCCCCAACAATGAGCAGTTCTTC. Amino acids: CASSISPNNEQFF.

This chain joins TRBV6-4 and TRBJ2-1; D gene unclear. V was clipped by 8 bases and J by 0 bases, with 8 bases between them. The CDR3 has 13 residues. Germline values: CDR1 MRHNA, CDR2 SNTAGT. CDR3 amino acids: CASRKPSYNEQFF. The DNA for the CDR3 is TGTGCCAGCCGAAAACCCTCCTACAATGAGCAGTTCTTC.

This clone came up once. The chain carries TRBV6-4 and TRBJ2-3, with 7 nucleotides matching TRBD1. In germline, CDR1 is MRHNA, CDR2 SNTAGT. Germline trimming cut 2 bases from V and 2 bases from J; bases unmatched to any gene: 1. The CDR3 sequence is 14 residues long. The CDR3 DNA sequence: TGTGCCAGCAGTGACGGGACAGACACAGATACGCAGTATTTT. Translation: CASSDGTDTDTQYF.

The chain carries TRBV21-1 and TRBJ2-3; the table's D call, TRBD1, has no DNA check behind it. TRBV21-1 is a pseudogene. The length of the CDR3 is 14 residues. The CDR3: CASSKAGHTDTQYF. The CDR3 DNA sequence: TGTGCCAGCAGCAAAGCGGGACACACAGATACGCAGTATTTT.

In its sample, this clone was seen a few times. The V gene is TRBV28, the J gene TRBJ1-2; 7 bases match TRBD1. CDR3 size: 14 residues. The germline V gene has CDR1 MDHEN and CDR2 SYDVKM. Trimming took 9 bases from V and 4 from J; bases not matched to a gene: 11. CDR3 in amino acids: CASLSPTGVYGYTF. The CDR3 DNA reads TGTGCCAGTCTATCACCCACAGGGGTCTATGGCTACACCTTC.

V and J are TRBV4-3 and TRBJ1-5; D is ambiguous. The CDR3 is 15 amino acids. Trimming shortened V by 0 bases and J by 3 bases, and 9 bases separated the two germline ends. Looked up from germline, CDR1 is LGHNA and CDR2 is YSLEER. CDR3 nucleotide sequence: TGCGCCAGCAGCCAAGAGCCCGGGGACAATCAGCCCCAGCATTTT. Translating it yields CASSQEPGDNQPQHF.

The genes are TRBV4-1 and TRBJ2-7; 12 bases match TRBD1. The CDR3 covers 16 residues. V dropped 6 bases and J dropped 4; count of bases not matched to a gene: 10. Germline assignment: CDR1 MGHRA and CDR2 YSYEKL. CDR3 sequence (DNA): TGCGCCAGCAGTCCTAATCCGGGACAGGGGGCATACGAGCAGTACTTC. As protein: CASSPNPGQGAYEQYF.

The V and J genes are TRBV7-2 and TRBJ2-7, with D maybe TRBD2 (5 bases). The length of the CDR3 is 15 residues. The V and J ends lost 1 base and 2 bases respectively, with 12 bases between them. Germline V lookup: CDR1 SGHTA, CDR2 FQGNSA. The CDR3, as DNA: TGTGCCAGCAGCTTAGAGTCGGGAAAGACCTACGAGCAGTACTTC. Translation gives CASSLESGKTYEQYF.

This clone has a handful of counts. V gene TRBV19 combines with J gene TRBJ2-5; 9 bases fit TRBD1. V lost 0 bases to trimming and J lost 5 bases; unmatched junction nucleotides: 13. Germline CDR1 and CDR2: LNHDA and SQIVND (reference sequence). This CDR3 spans 18 amino acids. The CDR3, as DNA: TGTGCCAGTAGTATAGATCTCCGGGACAGGGACGTGAACGAGACCCAGTACTTC. It specifies CASSIDLRDRDVNETQYF.

The chain combines TRBV6-1 with TRBJ2-5; D might be TRBD2 (6 bases). Germline CDR1 reads MNHNS; CDR2 reads SASEGT. The CDR3 runs 14 residues. V shed 11 bases and J shed 0 bases, with 16 bases lying between them. CDR3: CAGKMGLDQETQYF. CDR3 in DNA: TGTGCCGGAAAGATGGGACTGGACCAAGAGACCCAGTACTTC.

Details on this clone: Relative to the germline gene, one junction end is altered; a read error may explain this. The chain combines TRBV7-7 with TRBJ2-1; D is possibly TRBD2 (7 bases). The germline gives CDR1 SSHAT, CDR2 FNYEAQ (reference sequence). The CDR3 contains 13 residues. The CDR3 DNA reads TGTGCTAGCAGCTTTGAAGGGGGGGGTGAGCAGTTCTTC. It codes for CASSFEGGGEQFF.

The chain has TRBV27 and TRBJ2-6; D may be TRBD2 (7 bases). The CDR3 is made up of 17 amino acids. Germline V CDR1 and CDR2: MNHEY, SMNVEV (reference sequence). Trimming stripped 3 bases from V and 2 bases from J, with 14 bases between. The CDR3 loop reads CASSFGGGTPGANVLTF. The DNA of the CDR3 is TGTGCCAGCAGTTTTGGGGGGGGGACACCTGGGGCCAACGTCCTGACTTTC.

The V gene is TRBV11-2, the J gene TRBJ2-1, with D possibly TRBD2 on 5 matching bases. V was pared by 3 bases and J by 5 bases, with 17 bases between. The CDR3 is 16 residues long. Germline CDR1 SGHAT, CDR2 FQNNGV. The CDR3 loop is CASSFNGGRSDNEQFF. The CDR3 coding sequence is TGTGCCAGCAGCTTTAATGGCGGGCGGAGCGACAATGAGCAGTTCTTC.

The chain employs TRBV21-1 and TRBJ2-1; the table's D call, TRBD2, was not checked against the DNA. TRBV21-1 is termed a pseudogene. The CDR3 contains 20 residues. CDR3 DNA sequence: TGTGCCAGCAGCAAATTATGGACAGGGGCTGTAGGACTAGCGAGGAATGAGCAGTTCTTC. Its protein is CASSKLWTGAVGLARNEQFF.

J is TRBJ2-2 and V is TRBV28; possible D gene TRBD1, 6 bases. The V gene lost 6 bases and the J gene lost 5 bases, with 13 bases spanning the gap. This CDR3 is 14 amino acids long. The V gene's germline CDR1 is MDHEN and CDR2 SYDVKM. The chain's CDR3 is CASRITGQTGELFF. The CDR3 DNA reads TGTGCCAGCAGGATCACAGGACAGACCGGGGAGCTGTTTTTT.

The J gene is TRBJ2-1, the V gene TRBV19, with 8 bases aligning to TRBD2. Trimming at V came to 10 bases and at J to 1 base, leaving 3 bases not matched to a gene. Looked up from germline, CDR1 is LNHDA and CDR2 is SQIVND (reference sequence). The CDR3 length is 13 residues. The CDR3 spells CATGLGSYNEQFF. The CDR3 DNA sequence: TGTGCCACGGGACTAGGATCCTACAATGAGCAGTTCTTC.

The chain combines TRBV4-1 with TRBJ1-4; 7 bases are a match to TRBD1. CDR3 length equals 17 residues. Germline V gene sequence: CDR1 MGHRA, CDR2 YSYEKL. V gave up 0 bases and J gave up 5 bases; unmatched junction bases: 9. The CDR3, as DNA: TGCGCCAGCAGCCAAGATACAGGGGTTGCCCGAAATGAAAAACTGTTTTTT. Protein: CASSQDTGVARNEKLFF.

This clone was seen just once. This chain uses TRBV7-6 with TRBJ2-5, with D maybe TRBD2 (5 bases). The V end lost 1 base, the J end lost 5 bases, and 8 bases lay between the germline ends. The CDR3 extends over 13 amino acids. Per the germline V gene, CDR1 is SGHVS and CDR2 is FNYEAQ. In nucleotides, the CDR3 is TGTGCCAGCAGCTTAGGAGGGTCCGAGACCCAGTACTTC. This translates into CASSLGGSETQYF.

The rearrangement joins TRBV9 to TRBJ1-1; a possible D gene is TRBD1 (5 bases). The CDR3 is made up of 16 amino acids. V was shortened by 4 bases and J by 5 bases, with 21 bases between the two germline ends. Germline V lookup: CDR1 SGDLS, CDR2 YYNGEE. In DNA, the CDR3 is TGTGCCAGCAGCCCTCACCCGGGACCCCGAATGACTGAAGCTTTCTTT. Translation gives CASSPHPGPRMTEAFF.